This T cell receptor (beta chain) emerged from a study of CD4 and CD8 cells across lung adenocarcinoma regions. From the PCR reads, TCRdb called clonotypes with MiXCR, one entry per CDR3 protein. There are some 9,600 distinct CDR3 sequences in the sample; 40% to 65% occur only once, and approximately 17% lies in the top ten. The patients had localized lung adenocarcinoma, a non-small cell subtype. The V and J ends lost 0 bases and 2 bases, in that order; junction bases with no gene match: 1. The CDR3 extends over 16 amino acids. CDR1 is MRHNA, CDR2 SNTAGT, per germline. The sequence came from a male donor with lung adenocarcinoma. The CD4 and CD8 labels of this study may be unreliable. The sample taken for sequencing was CD4+ T cells from the margin of a lung tumor. The chain carries TRBV6-4 and TRBJ2-1; 10 positions match TRBD2. DNA of the CDR3: TGTGCCAGCAGTGACTCGAGCGGGGGGGCCTACAATGAGCAGTTCTTC. Residues: CASSDSSGGAYNEQFF.